The rows below give T cell receptor beta chains drawn from one sample of a study of OX40 agonist ivuxolimab in advanced cancers. Clones were sequenced by immunoSEQ multiplex PCR, and TCRdb holds only the in-frame ones, with some missing. The table shows approximately 76,000 clones, with roughly 92% occurring only once. Specimen: CD4+ or CD8+ T cells sorted from blood, collected in a trial of the OX40 agonist ivuxolimab. These receptors all come from an adult with an advanced solid tumor such as melanoma, head and neck, liver or kidney cancer. CDR3s include the opening cysteine and the closing phenylalanine or tryptophan. The order of the fields is J gene, V gene, CDR3 protein.

j_gene: TRBJ2-1
v_gene: TRBV27
CDR3aa: CASSDLAGVNYEQFF

j_gene: TRBJ2-1
v_gene: TRBV4-1
CDR3aa: CASSQELAGNNEQFF

j_gene: TRBJ1-1
v_gene: TRBV29-1
CDR3aa: CSVEGEGGPNTEAFF

j_gene: TRBJ2-1
v_gene: TRBV4-2
CDR3aa: CASSQDQLAEVSGEQFF

j_gene: TRBJ2-7
v_gene: TRBV6-5
CDR3aa: CASTQTGGSYEQYF

j_gene: TRBJ1-2
v_gene: TRBV2
CDR3aa: CASSSDRGRYGYTF

j_gene: TRBJ2-7
v_gene: TRBV5-1
CDR3aa: CASSFGTEAYEQYF

j_gene: TRBJ2-7
v_gene: TRBV30
CDR3aa: CAWSEGQPYEQYF

j_gene: TRBJ1-1
v_gene: TRBV15
CDR3aa: CATSSDSPEAFF

j_gene: TRBJ2-7
v_gene: TRBV6-1
CDR3aa: CASSLADLVYEQYF

j_gene: TRBJ2-4
v_gene: TRBV6-5
CDR3aa: CASSGIKNIQYF

j_gene: TRBJ1-5
v_gene: TRBV21-1
CDR3aa: CASSKDSTGNQPQHF

j_gene: TRBJ1-1
v_gene: TRBV30
CDR3aa: CAFLGTPYNTEAFF

j_gene: TRBJ2-7
v_gene: TRBV6-5
CDR3aa: CASSYDLDYEQYF

j_gene: TRBJ1-3
v_gene: TRBV7-6
CDR3aa: CASSLAWKLRGNTIYF

j_gene: TRBJ2-2
v_gene: TRBV28
CDR3aa: CASSFRPGELFF

j_gene: TRBJ1-1
v_gene: TRBV15
CDR3aa: CATSLRTGGNTEAFF

j_gene: TRBJ2-7
v_gene: TRBV30
CDR3aa: CALDLAYEQYF

j_gene: TRBJ2-1
v_gene: TRBV6-5
CDR3aa: CASSYGQGPNNEQFF

j_gene: TRBJ2-3
v_gene: TRBV5-5
CDR3aa: CASSFDSADTQYF

j_gene: TRBJ1-6
v_gene: TRBV19
CDR3aa: CASSRDRGSPLHF

j_gene: TRBJ2-2
v_gene: TRBV5-8
CDR3aa: CASSLEGVAGELFF

j_gene: TRBJ2-1
v_gene: TRBV15
CDR3aa: CATSRDFAVGSYNEQFF

j_gene: TRBJ2-1
v_gene: TRBV7-2
CDR3aa: CASSVFGVEQFF

j_gene: TRBJ1-6
v_gene: TRBV27
CDR3aa: CASSLVPPTSSYNSPLHF

j_gene: TRBJ2-5
v_gene: TRBV7-9
CDR3aa: CAGGQGTQETQYF

j_gene: TRBJ2-7
v_gene: TRBV4-1
CDR3aa: CASSQAYNYEQYF

j_gene: TRBJ2-7
v_gene: TRBV6-6
CDR3aa: CASSYTGPSSYEQYF

j_gene: TRBJ1-5
v_gene: TRBV27
CDR3aa: CASSLKGRDHQPQHF

j_gene: TRBJ2-3
v_gene: TRBV28
CDR3aa: CASSSVDSTDTQYF

j_gene: TRBJ2-5
v_gene: TRBV12-5
CDR3aa: CASGLVSGGRETQYF

j_gene: .
v_gene: TRBV5-1
CDR3aa: CASSGSTYEQYF

j_gene: TRBJ2-7
v_gene: TRBV10-3
CDR3aa: CATLAGDTYEQYF

j_gene: TRBJ2-7
v_gene: TRBV5-4
CDR3aa: CASSVYVGSYEQYF

j_gene: TRBJ1-1
v_gene: TRBV29-1
CDR3aa: CSVHPGGTEAFF

j_gene: TRBJ1-3
v_gene: TRBV29-1
CDR3aa: CSVGSGNTIYF

j_gene: TRBJ1-1
v_gene: TRBV19
CDR3aa: CASTLDRRGNTEAFF

j_gene: TRBJ1-2
v_gene: TRBV29-1
CDR3aa: CSVVTEVYGYTF

j_gene: TRBJ2-5
v_gene: TRBV27
CDR3aa: CASSLGTWGRETQYF

j_gene: TRBJ2-7
v_gene: TRBV10-1
CDR3aa: CASSPSRGTSYEQYF

j_gene: TRBJ2-7
v_gene: TRBV2
CDR3aa: CASRPGLAAAYEQYF

j_gene: TRBJ2-2
v_gene: TRBV4-3
CDR3aa: CASSQRGIRPYSGELFF

j_gene: TRBJ2-3
v_gene: TRBV4-1
CDR3aa: CASSQFPGTSGTSTDTQYF